This is a list of T cell receptor beta chains from one sample in a study of blood T cell repertoires in COVID-19. TCRdb keeps only in-frame clones here, not all; method: immunoSEQ multiplex PCR. The table has approximately 100,000 clones, about 85% seen once. The sequenced sample was peripheral blood. The receptor source for this set is a woman aged 70-85 years with active or convalescent COVID-19. Both conserved end residues are part of each CDR3. Fields, in order: CDR3 length, clone size, J gene, D gene, V gene, CDR3 DNA, CDR3 protein. The D gene is left open where the match is weak. The size field is filled for only some rows; it gives once, few, many or a size class.

len: 12
abundance: few
j_gene: TRBJ2-7
d_gene: TRBD1
v_gene: TRBV4-2
CDR3nt: TGTGCCAGCAGCCATCCCGGGACAGGGATATACTTC
CDR3aa: CASSHPGTGIYF

len: 12
abundance: few
j_gene: TRBJ1-5
d_gene: -
v_gene: TRBV30
CDR3nt: TGTGCCTGGAGCGAACGGAATCAGCCCCAGCATTTT
CDR3aa: CAWSERNQPQHF

len: 14
abundance: few
j_gene: TRBJ1-5
d_gene: -
v_gene: TRBV5-5
CDR3nt: TGTGCCAGCAGCTTGGTGGGGGGTAATCAGCCCCAGCATTTT
CDR3aa: CASSLVGGNQPQHF

len: 16
abundance: few
j_gene: TRBJ1-2
d_gene: TRBD1
v_gene: TRBV3-1/TRBV3-2
CDR3nt: TGTGCCAGCAGCCAAAGTTGGGCACAGGGGAACTATGGCTACACCTTC
CDR3aa: CASSQSWAQGNYGYTF

len: 14
abundance: -
j_gene: TRBJ2-5
d_gene: -
v_gene: TRBV10-3
CDR3nt: TGTGCCATCAGTAATTTTCAAGCGGGAGAGACCCAGTACTTC
CDR3aa: CAISNFQAGETQYF

len: 11
abundance: -
j_gene: TRBJ2-3
d_gene: -
v_gene: TRBV29-1
CDR3nt: TGCAGCGGCAGGGGCACAGATACGCAGTATTTT
CDR3aa: CSGRGTDTQYF

len: 16
abundance: -
j_gene: TRBJ1-6
d_gene: TRBD1
v_gene: TRBV6-5
CDR3nt: TGTGCCAGCAGTTACACGGGACAGGGGGGTAGTTCACCCCTCCACTTT
CDR3aa: CASSYTGQGGSSPLHF

len: 15
abundance: -
j_gene: TRBJ2-3
d_gene: TRBD2
v_gene: TRBV5-4
CDR3nt: TGTGCCAGCAGCTTGGCTGCTAGCGGGAGGGATACGCAGTATTTT
CDR3aa: CASSLAASGRDTQYF

len: 15
abundance: -
j_gene: TRBJ2-1
d_gene: TRBD1
v_gene: TRBV19
CDR3nt: TGTGCCAGTAGCGACGGGACAGGTTTTCTAGATGAGCAGTTCTTC
CDR3aa: CASSDGTGFLDEQFF

len: 15
abundance: -
j_gene: TRBJ2-1
d_gene: TRBD2
v_gene: TRBV9
CDR3nt: TGTGCCAGCAGCGGAAGCGGGATCTCCTACAATGAGCAGTTCTTC
CDR3aa: CASSGSGISYNEQFF

len: 18
abundance: -
j_gene: TRBJ1-4
d_gene: TRBD1
v_gene: TRBV28
CDR3nt: TGTGCCAGCAGTTTATGGGACAGGACTAACCCTTTTAATGAAAAACTGTTTTTT
CDR3aa: CASSLWDRTNPFNEKLFF

len: 14
abundance: -
j_gene: TRBJ1-2
d_gene: TRBD1
v_gene: TRBV5-4
CDR3nt: TGTGCCAGCAGCTGGACAGGGGGCGCGGATGGCTACACCTTC
CDR3aa: CASSWTGGADGYTF

len: 13
abundance: -
j_gene: TRBJ2-5
d_gene: -
v_gene: TRBV2
CDR3nt: TGTGCCAGCTCCCGGTCCCCCCAAGAGACCCAGTACTTC
CDR3aa: CASSRSPQETQYF

len: 15
abundance: -
j_gene: TRBJ2-3
d_gene: TRBD1
v_gene: TRBV4-1
CDR3nt: TGCGCCAGCAGCCAAGATGACAGGGGGCTGGATACGCAGTATTTT
CDR3aa: CASSQDDRGLDTQYF

len: 15
abundance: -
j_gene: TRBJ1-2
d_gene: -
v_gene: TRBV4-2
CDR3nt: TGTGCCAGCAGCCAAGATCGCGGGGAGGGCTATGGCTACACCTTC
CDR3aa: CASSQDRGEGYGYTF

len: 15
abundance: -
j_gene: TRBJ2-1
d_gene: TRBD2
v_gene: TRBV9
CDR3nt: TGTGCCAGCAGCGTGGGACTAGCGGGAGAACATGAGCAGTTCTTC
CDR3aa: CASSVGLAGEHEQFF

len: 15
abundance: few
j_gene: TRBJ2-1
d_gene: -
v_gene: TRBV11-2
CDR3nt: TGTGCCAGCAGCTTGACAGGCTACTCCTACAATGAGCAGTTCTTC
CDR3aa: CASSLTGYSYNEQFF

len: 15
abundance: -
j_gene: TRBJ2-3
d_gene: -
v_gene: TRBV7-9
CDR3nt: TGTGCCAGCAGCCAAGGAGCTAGCGGCACAGATACGCAGTATTTT
CDR3aa: CASSQGASGTDTQYF

len: 13
abundance: -
j_gene: TRBJ1-4
d_gene: -
v_gene: TRBV7-2
CDR3nt: TGTGCCAGCAGCCCCTTGACTAATGAAAAACTGTTTTTT
CDR3aa: CASSPLTNEKLFF

len: 15
abundance: -
j_gene: TRBJ2-6
d_gene: -
v_gene: TRBV2
CDR3nt: TGTGCCAGCACCTACCCCGGGACATCTTACGACGTCCTGACTTTC
CDR3aa: CASTYPGTSYDVLTF

len: 13
abundance: -
j_gene: TRBJ2-1
d_gene: TRBD2
v_gene: TRBV24-1
CDR3nt: TGTGCCACCAGTGATCGACTAGCCAGTGAGCAGTTCTTC
CDR3aa: CATSDRLASEQFF

len: 19
abundance: few
j_gene: TRBJ2-6
d_gene: -
v_gene: TRBV19
CDR3nt: TGTGCCAGTAGTATGGAGGGGCCCTTACCAAGGGCCGGGGCCAACGTCCTGACTTTC
CDR3aa: CASSMEGPLPRAGANVLTF

len: 15
abundance: -
j_gene: TRBJ1-2
d_gene: TRBD1
v_gene: TRBV6-4
CDR3nt: TGTGCCAGCAGTGAGGAGGGGACAGGCCTCTATGGCTACACCTTC
CDR3aa: CASSEEGTGLYGYTF

len: 14
abundance: -
j_gene: TRBJ1-6
d_gene: -
v_gene: TRBV5-1
CDR3nt: TGCGCCAGCAGCTTGGAACAGGGAAATTCACCCCTCCACTTT
CDR3aa: CASSLEQGNSPLHF

len: 17
abundance: -
j_gene: TRBJ1-3
d_gene: TRBD1
v_gene: TRBV5-1
CDR3nt: TGCGCCAGCAGCCAGGGACAGGGGGTAGCCTCTGGAAACACCATATATTTT
CDR3aa: CASSQGQGVASGNTIYF

len: 13
abundance: -
j_gene: TRBJ1-1
d_gene: -
v_gene: TRBV19
CDR3nt: TGTGCCAGTACCGATACGGGCCGGGAGAAAGCTTTCTTT
CDR3aa: CASTDTGREKAFF

len: 14
abundance: -
j_gene: TRBJ1-1
d_gene: -
v_gene: TRBV7-9
CDR3nt: TGTGCCAGCAGCATGGGACTTATGAACACTGAAGCTTTCTTT
CDR3aa: CASSMGLMNTEAFF

len: 14
abundance: -
j_gene: TRBJ2-7
d_gene: -
v_gene: TRBV7-2
CDR3nt: TGTGCCAGCAGCCGGCGACAGGGAGGCAACGAGCAGTACTTC
CDR3aa: CASSRRQGGNEQYF

len: 16
abundance: once
j_gene: TRBJ2-1
d_gene: -
v_gene: TRBV3-1/TRBV3-2
CDR3nt: TGTGCCAGCAGTCGCGAGACTTCTAGCCCCTACAATGAGCAGTTCTTC
CDR3aa: CASSRETSSPYNEQFF

len: 14
abundance: -
j_gene: TRBJ1-1
d_gene: -
v_gene: TRBV18
CDR3nt: TGTGCCAGTAGCTTACAGGGAATGAACACTGAAGCTTTCTTT
CDR3aa: CASSLQGMNTEAFF

len: 17
abundance: -
j_gene: TRBJ1-5
d_gene: -
v_gene: TRBV19
CDR3nt: TGTGCCAGTAGATATGGGGTAGGACAGATCGGCAATCAGCCCCAGCATTTT
CDR3aa: CASRYGVGQIGNQPQHF

len: 12
abundance: once
j_gene: TRBJ1-5
d_gene: -
v_gene: TRBV12-3/TRBV12-4
CDR3nt: TGTGCCAGCAGTTTTATGAATCAGCCCCAGCATTTT
CDR3aa: CASSFMNQPQHF

len: 15
abundance: -
j_gene: TRBJ1-1
d_gene: -
v_gene: TRBV30
CDR3nt: TGTGCCTGGAGTGTAGGCAGGCTCCGGGGCACTGAAGCTTTCTTT
CDR3aa: CAWSVGRLRGTEAFF

len: 12
abundance: few
j_gene: TRBJ1-1
d_gene: -
v_gene: TRBV10-2
CDR3nt: TGCGCCAGCAGCACAAGGAACACTGAAGCTTTCTTT
CDR3aa: CASSTRNTEAFF

len: 18
abundance: -
j_gene: TRBJ2-7
d_gene: TRBD2
v_gene: TRBV19
CDR3nt: TGTGCCAGTAGTCACTCCGGACTAGCGGGGCCCATAACCTACGAGCAGTACTTC
CDR3aa: CASSHSGLAGPITYEQYF

len: 14
abundance: -
j_gene: TRBJ1-2
d_gene: -
v_gene: TRBV9
CDR3nt: TGTGCCAGCAGCCCCCGGGAGGGTAACTATGGCTACACCTTC
CDR3aa: CASSPREGNYGYTF

len: 18
abundance: -
j_gene: TRBJ2-3
d_gene: TRBD2
v_gene: TRBV6-2/TRBV6-3
CDR3nt: TGTGCCAGCAGCCGGGGGCTAGCGGGGGGGCGCCGCACAGATACGCAGTATTTT
CDR3aa: CASSRGLAGGRRTDTQYF

len: 16
abundance: -
j_gene: TRBJ1-6
d_gene: TRBD1
v_gene: TRBV7-8
CDR3nt: TGTGCCAGCAGCCTTCTCCGGGACAGAGCTAATTCACCCCTCCACTTT
CDR3aa: CASSLLRDRANSPLHF

len: 11
abundance: -
j_gene: TRBJ2-5
d_gene: -
v_gene: TRBV25-1
CDR3nt: TGTGCCAGCAGCCTACAAGAGACCCAGTACTTC
CDR3aa: CASSLQETQYF

len: 15
abundance: -
j_gene: TRBJ1-2
d_gene: TRBD1
v_gene: TRBV7-8
CDR3nt: TGTGCCAGCAGCTTATTAGCTGGACAGGGGGAGGGCTACACCTTC
CDR3aa: CASSLLAGQGEGYTF

len: 15
abundance: -
j_gene: TRBJ2-1
d_gene: TRBD2
v_gene: TRBV28
CDR3nt: TGTGCCAGCAGTTTAACTGCGCTAGCGGGAGCTGAGCAGTTCTTC
CDR3aa: CASSLTALAGAEQFF

len: 14
abundance: -
j_gene: TRBJ2-3
d_gene: -
v_gene: TRBV29-1
CDR3nt: TGCAGCGTTGGCGTTTTGGGGCGGGGAGATACGCAGTATTTT
CDR3aa: CSVGVLGRGDTQYF

len: 19
abundance: once
j_gene: TRBJ2-6
d_gene: TRBD1
v_gene: TRBV14
CDR3nt: TGTGCCAGCAGCCGAGGGGACAGGGGGCTTTATTCTGGGGCCAACGTCCTGACTTTC
CDR3aa: CASSRGDRGLYSGANVLTF

len: 14
abundance: -
j_gene: TRBJ2-3
d_gene: -
v_gene: TRBV7-2
CDR3nt: TGTGCCAGCAGCCCTCTTGCGTTAGCAGATACGCAGTATTTT
CDR3aa: CASSPLALADTQYF

len: 14
abundance: -
j_gene: TRBJ2-7
d_gene: TRBD1
v_gene: TRBV28
CDR3nt: TGTGCCAGCAGTCCCTCCGGGACAGGGGACGAGCAGTACTTC
CDR3aa: CASSPSGTGDEQYF

len: 15
abundance: few
j_gene: TRBJ2-1
d_gene: TRBD2
v_gene: TRBV9
CDR3nt: TGTGCCAGCAGCGTAGACGTAGCGGGGGATGGTGAGCAGTTCTTC
CDR3aa: CASSVDVAGDGEQFF

len: 16
abundance: -
j_gene: TRBJ1-2
d_gene: TRBD1
v_gene: TRBV28
CDR3nt: TGTGCCAGCAGTTCCATCCGGGACAGGGGGCAATATGGCTACACCTTC
CDR3aa: CASSSIRDRGQYGYTF

len: 15
abundance: once
j_gene: TRBJ2-3
d_gene: -
v_gene: TRBV30
CDR3nt: TGTGCCTGGAGTGTACAGGGTCGAATCACAGATACGCAGTATTTT
CDR3aa: CAWSVQGRITDTQYF

len: 18
abundance: -
j_gene: TRBJ1-3
d_gene: -
v_gene: TRBV5-1
CDR3nt: TGCGCCAGCAGCTTTATTTTGTCGTCAGGGGATTCTGGAAACACCATATATTTT
CDR3aa: CASSFILSSGDSGNTIYF

len: 12
abundance: -
j_gene: TRBJ1-2
d_gene: -
v_gene: TRBV19
CDR3nt: TGTGCCAGTAGTAGAGGGAACTATGGCTACACCTTC
CDR3aa: CASSRGNYGYTF

len: 16
abundance: few
j_gene: TRBJ1-3
d_gene: -
v_gene: TRBV9
CDR3nt: TGTGCCAGCAGCCAGAGTGGGGCCCCCTCTGGAAACACCATATATTTT
CDR3aa: CASSQSGAPSGNTIYF

len: 15
abundance: -
j_gene: TRBJ2-3
d_gene: TRBD2
v_gene: TRBV5-4
CDR3nt: TGTGCCAGCAGCTTGGTCGGGGGGGACACAGATACGCAGTATTTT
CDR3aa: CASSLVGGDTDTQYF

len: 12
abundance: -
j_gene: TRBJ2-5
d_gene: -
v_gene: TRBV20-1
CDR3nt: TGCAGTGCTAGTTTCCAGCAAGAGACCCAGTACTTC
CDR3aa: CSASFQQETQYF

len: 14
abundance: -
j_gene: TRBJ1-1
d_gene: TRBD1
v_gene: TRBV9
CDR3nt: TGTGCCAGCAGCGTCGGGACAGCAAACACTGAAGCTTTCTTT
CDR3aa: CASSVGTANTEAFF

len: 15
abundance: -
j_gene: TRBJ2-3
d_gene: TRBD2
v_gene: TRBV5-4
CDR3nt: TGTGCCAGCAGCCCCCCTAGCGGGGGGCCAGATACGCAGTATTTT
CDR3aa: CASSPPSGGPDTQYF

len: 16
abundance: -
j_gene: TRBJ1-5
d_gene: -
v_gene: TRBV6-5
CDR3nt: TGTGCCAGCAGCTACCCGGGACTGTATAGCAATCAGCCCCAGCATTTT
CDR3aa: CASSYPGLYSNQPQHF

len: 13
abundance: once
j_gene: TRBJ1-2
d_gene: -
v_gene: TRBV10-3
CDR3nt: TGTGCCATCAGTGAGGACAGGAACTATGGCTACACCTTC
CDR3aa: CAISEDRNYGYTF

len: 17
abundance: -
j_gene: TRBJ2-5
d_gene: TRBD2
v_gene: TRBV5-1
CDR3nt: TGCGCCAGCAGCAGAACTAGCGGGAGTTCGTACCAAGAGACCCAGTACTTC
CDR3aa: CASSRTSGSSYQETQYF

len: 14
abundance: -
j_gene: TRBJ2-1
d_gene: -
v_gene: TRBV24-1
CDR3nt: TGTGCCACCGGGGACTCCAGCTCCTACAATGAGCAGTTCTTC
CDR3aa: CATGDSSSYNEQFF